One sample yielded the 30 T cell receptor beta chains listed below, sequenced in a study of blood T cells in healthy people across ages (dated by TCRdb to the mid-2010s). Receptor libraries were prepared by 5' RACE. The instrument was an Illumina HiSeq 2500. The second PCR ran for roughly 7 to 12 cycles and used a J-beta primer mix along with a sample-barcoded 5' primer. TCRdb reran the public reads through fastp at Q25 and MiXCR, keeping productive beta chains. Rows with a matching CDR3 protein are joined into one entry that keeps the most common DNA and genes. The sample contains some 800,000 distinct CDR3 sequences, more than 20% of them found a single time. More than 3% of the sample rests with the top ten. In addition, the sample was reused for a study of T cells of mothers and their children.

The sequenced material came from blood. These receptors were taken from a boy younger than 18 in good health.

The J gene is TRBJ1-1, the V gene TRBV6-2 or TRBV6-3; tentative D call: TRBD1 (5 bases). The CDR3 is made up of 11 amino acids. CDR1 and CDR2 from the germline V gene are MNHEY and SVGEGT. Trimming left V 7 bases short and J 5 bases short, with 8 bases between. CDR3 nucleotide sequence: TGTGCCAGCACCAGGGATACTGAAGCTTTCTTT. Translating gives CASTRDTEAFF.

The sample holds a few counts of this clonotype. The CDR3 DNA reads as TGTGCCAGCAGTTGGAGGGGGACAGGGGGCGCGCAGCAGTTCTTC. This sequence encodes CASSWRGTGGAQQFF. J is TRBJ2-7 and V is TRBV28, with 12 bases that match TRBD1. The J call may be faulty, since TRBJ2-1 better matches the DNA end. The V gene's germline CDR1 is MDHEN and CDR2 SYDVKM. CDR3 length: 15 amino acids.

CDR3 in DNA: TGTGCCAGCAGCTCCGAATGGCTAGCGGGCACTGAGCAGTTCTTC. It translates to CASSSEWLAGTEQFF. This chain joins TRBV11-2 and TRBJ2-5; 8 bases align to TRBD2. The closer fit of TRBJ2-1 to the DNA end suggests the J call may be wrong. Germline CDR1 SGHAT, CDR2 FQNNGV. The CDR3 is 15 residues long.

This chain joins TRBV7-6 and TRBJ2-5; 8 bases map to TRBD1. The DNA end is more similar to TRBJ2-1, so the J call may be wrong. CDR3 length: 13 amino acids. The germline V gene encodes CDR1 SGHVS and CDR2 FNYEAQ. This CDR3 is CASSPRTGTEQFF. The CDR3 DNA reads TGTGCCAGCAGCCCGCGGACAGGGACTGAGCAGTTCTTC.

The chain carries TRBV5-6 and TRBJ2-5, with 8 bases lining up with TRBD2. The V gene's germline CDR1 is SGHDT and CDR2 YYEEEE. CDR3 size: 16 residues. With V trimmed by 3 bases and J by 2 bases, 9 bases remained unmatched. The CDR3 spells CASSWFLRGEQETQYF. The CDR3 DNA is TGTGCCAGCAGCTGGTTCCTGCGGGGGGAACAAGAGACCCAGTACTTC.

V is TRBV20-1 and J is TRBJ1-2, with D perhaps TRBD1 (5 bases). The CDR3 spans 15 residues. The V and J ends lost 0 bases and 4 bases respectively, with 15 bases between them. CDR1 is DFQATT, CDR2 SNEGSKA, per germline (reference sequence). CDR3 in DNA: TGCAGTGCTAGAGATTCTGAGGGGCGCGTCTATGGCTACACCTTC. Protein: CSARDSEGRVYGYTF.

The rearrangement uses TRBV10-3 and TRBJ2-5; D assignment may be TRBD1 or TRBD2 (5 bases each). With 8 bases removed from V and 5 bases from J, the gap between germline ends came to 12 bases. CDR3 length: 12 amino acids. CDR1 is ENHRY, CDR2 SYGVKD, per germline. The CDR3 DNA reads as TGTGCCATCGGGTCGGGGCCGGAGACCCAGTACTTC. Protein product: CAIGSGPETQYF.

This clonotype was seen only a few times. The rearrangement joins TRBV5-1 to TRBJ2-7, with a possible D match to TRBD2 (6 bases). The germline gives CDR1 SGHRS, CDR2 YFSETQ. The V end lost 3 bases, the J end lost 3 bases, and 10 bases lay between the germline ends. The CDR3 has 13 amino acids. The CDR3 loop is CASSSDSGYEQYF. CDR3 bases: TGCGCCAGCAGCTCCGATAGCGGCTACGAGCAGTACTTC.

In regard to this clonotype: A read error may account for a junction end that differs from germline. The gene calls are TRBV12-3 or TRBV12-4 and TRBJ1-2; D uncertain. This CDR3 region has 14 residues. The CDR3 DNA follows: TGTACCAGCAGTCCCCCCGGCCTTGCCTATGGCTACACCTTC. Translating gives CTSSPPGLAYGYTF.

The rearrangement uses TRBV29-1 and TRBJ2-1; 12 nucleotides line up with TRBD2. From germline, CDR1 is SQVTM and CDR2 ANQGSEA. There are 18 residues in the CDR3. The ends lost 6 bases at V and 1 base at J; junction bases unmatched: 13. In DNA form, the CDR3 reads TGCAGCGTCCGCGGACTAGCGGGACGGAAGCTGTCCTACAATGAGCAGTTCTTC. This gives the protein CSVRGLAGRKLSYNEQFF.

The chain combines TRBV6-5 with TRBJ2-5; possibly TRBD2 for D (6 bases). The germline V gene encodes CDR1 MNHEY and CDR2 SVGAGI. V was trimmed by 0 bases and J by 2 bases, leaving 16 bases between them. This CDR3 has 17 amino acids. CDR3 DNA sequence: TGTGCCAGCAGTTACTCTAAGCCGGGACTGATGCAAGAGACCCAGTACTTC. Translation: CASSYSKPGLMQETQYF.

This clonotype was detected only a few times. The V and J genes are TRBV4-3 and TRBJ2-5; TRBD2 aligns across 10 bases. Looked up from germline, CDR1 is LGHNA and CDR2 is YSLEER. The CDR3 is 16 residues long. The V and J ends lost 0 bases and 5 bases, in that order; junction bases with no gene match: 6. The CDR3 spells CASSQDRTSGAETQYF. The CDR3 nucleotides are TGCGCCAGCAGCCAAGATCGAACTAGCGGGGCTGAGACCCAGTACTTC.

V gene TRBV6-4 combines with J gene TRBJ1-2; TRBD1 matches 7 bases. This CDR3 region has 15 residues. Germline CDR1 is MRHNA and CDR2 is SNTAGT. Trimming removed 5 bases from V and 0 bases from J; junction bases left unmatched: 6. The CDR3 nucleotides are TGTGCCAGCAGTTACGGGACAGAAGCTAACTATGGCTACACCTTC. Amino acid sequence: CASSYGTEANYGYTF.

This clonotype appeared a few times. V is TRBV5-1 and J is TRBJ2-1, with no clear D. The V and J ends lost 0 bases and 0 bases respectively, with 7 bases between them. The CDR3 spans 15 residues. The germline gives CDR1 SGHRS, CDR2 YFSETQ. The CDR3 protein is CASSLVQSSYNEQFF. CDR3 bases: TGCGCCAGCAGCTTGGTACAGAGCTCCTACAATGAGCAGTTCTTC.

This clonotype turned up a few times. The CDR3 region has the DNA TGCGCCAGCAGCCGGGTAGAGAGCTCCTACGAGCAGTACTTC. Translation gives CASSRVESSYEQYF. The gene calls are TRBV4-1 and TRBJ2-5; unclear D gene. The end of the DNA is better explained by TRBJ2-7, so the J call may be wrong. The CDR3 length is 14 residues. The germline gives CDR1 MGHRA, CDR2 YSYEKL.

In DNA form, the CDR3 reads TGCAGCGTTGTGCGGCGGGAGGGGACAGATACGCAGTATTTT. It is translated as CSVVRREGTDTQYF. The chain links TRBV29-1 to TRBJ2-3, with 9 bases aligning to TRBD2. Germline V CDR1 and CDR2: SQVTM, ANQGSEA. This CDR3 is built from 14 residues. Trimming removed 4 bases from V and 3 bases from J; junction bases left unmatched: 5.

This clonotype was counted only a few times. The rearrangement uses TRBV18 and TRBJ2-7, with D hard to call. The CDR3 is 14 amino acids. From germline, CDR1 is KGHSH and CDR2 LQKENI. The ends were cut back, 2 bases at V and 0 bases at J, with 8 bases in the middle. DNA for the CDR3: TGTGCCAGCTCACCAAATCCTAGCTCCTACGAGCAGTACTTC. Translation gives CASSPNPSSYEQYF. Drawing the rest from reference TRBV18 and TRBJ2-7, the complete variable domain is NAGVMQNPRHLVRRRGQEARLRCSPMKGHSHVYWYRQLPEEGLKFMVYLQKENIIDESGMPKERFSAEFPKEGPSILRIQQVVRGDSAAYFCASSPNPSSYEQYFGPGTRLTVT.

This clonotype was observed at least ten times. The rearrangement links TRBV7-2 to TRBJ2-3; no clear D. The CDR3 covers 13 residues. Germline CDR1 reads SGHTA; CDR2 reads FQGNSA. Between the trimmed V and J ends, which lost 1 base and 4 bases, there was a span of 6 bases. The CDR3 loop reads CASSLGPADTQYF. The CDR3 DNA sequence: TGTGCCAGCAGCTTAGGTCCGGCAGATACGCAGTATTTT.

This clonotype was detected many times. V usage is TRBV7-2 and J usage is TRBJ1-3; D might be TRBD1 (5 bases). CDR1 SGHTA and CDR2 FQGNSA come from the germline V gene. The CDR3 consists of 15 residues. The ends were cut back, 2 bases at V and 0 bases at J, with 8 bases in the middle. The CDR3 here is CASSLHRNSGNTIYF. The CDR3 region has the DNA TGTGCCAGCAGCTTACACAGGAACTCTGGAAACACCATATATTTT.

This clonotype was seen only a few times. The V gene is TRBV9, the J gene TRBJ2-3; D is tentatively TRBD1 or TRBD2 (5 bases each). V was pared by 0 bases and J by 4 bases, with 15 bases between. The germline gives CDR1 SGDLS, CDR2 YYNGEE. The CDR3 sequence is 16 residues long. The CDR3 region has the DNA TGTGCCAGCAGCGTAGGACCCGGGACCCCTCCAGATACGCAGTATTTT. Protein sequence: CASSVGPGTPPDTQYF.

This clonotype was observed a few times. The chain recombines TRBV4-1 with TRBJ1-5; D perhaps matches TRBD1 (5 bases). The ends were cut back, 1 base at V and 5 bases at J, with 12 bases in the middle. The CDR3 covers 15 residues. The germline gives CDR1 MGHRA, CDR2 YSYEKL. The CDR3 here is CASSQARQGHQPQHF. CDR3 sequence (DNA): TGCGCCAGCAGCCAAGCTCGTCAGGGCCATCAGCCCCAGCATTTT.

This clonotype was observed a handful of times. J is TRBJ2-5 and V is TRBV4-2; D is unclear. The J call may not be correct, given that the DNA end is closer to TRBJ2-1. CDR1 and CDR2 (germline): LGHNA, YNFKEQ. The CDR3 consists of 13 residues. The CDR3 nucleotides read TGTGCCAGCAGCCAAATTCTTGGGTATGAGCAGTTCTTC. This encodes CASSQILGYEQFF.

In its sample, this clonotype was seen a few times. CDR3 loop: CSVEGLGGYEQYF. Written as DNA, the CDR3 is TGCAGCGTTGAAGGCTTAGGGGGGTACGAGCAGTACTTC. This rearrangement joins TRBV29-1 to TRBJ2-7, with D perhaps assigned TRBD1 or TRBD2 (6 bases each). V was pared by 1 base and J by 4 bases, with 11 bases between. The CDR3 has 13 amino acids. Germline V gives CDR1 SQVTM, CDR2 ANQGSEA.

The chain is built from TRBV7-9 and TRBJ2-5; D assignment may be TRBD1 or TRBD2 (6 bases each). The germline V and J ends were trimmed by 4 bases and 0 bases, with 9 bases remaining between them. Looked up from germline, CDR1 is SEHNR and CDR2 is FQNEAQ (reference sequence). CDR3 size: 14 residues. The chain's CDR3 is CASSSRGDQETQYF. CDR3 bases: TGTGCCAGCAGCTCGAGGGGGGACCAAGAGACCCAGTACTTC. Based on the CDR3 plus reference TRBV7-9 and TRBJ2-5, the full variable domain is DTGVSQNPRHKITKRGQNVTFRCDPISEHNRLYWYRQTLGQGPEFLTYFQNEAQLEKSRLLSDRFSAERPKGSFSTLEIQRTEQGDSAMYLCASSSRGDQETQYFGPGTRLLVL.

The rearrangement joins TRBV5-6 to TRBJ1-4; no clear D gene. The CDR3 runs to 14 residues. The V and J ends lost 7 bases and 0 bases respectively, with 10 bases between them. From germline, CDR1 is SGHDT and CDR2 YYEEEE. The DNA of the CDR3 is TGTGCCAGCTCAGGAGCCGCAACTAATGAAAAACTGTTTTTT. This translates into CASSGAATNEKLFF.

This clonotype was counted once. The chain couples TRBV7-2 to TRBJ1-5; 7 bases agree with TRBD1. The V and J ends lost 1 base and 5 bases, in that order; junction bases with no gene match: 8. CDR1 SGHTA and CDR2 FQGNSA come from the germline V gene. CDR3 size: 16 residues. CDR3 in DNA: TGTGCCAGCAGCTTAGTCACAGGGGTCGGCGATCAGCCCCAGCATTTT. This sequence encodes CASSLVTGVGDQPQHF.

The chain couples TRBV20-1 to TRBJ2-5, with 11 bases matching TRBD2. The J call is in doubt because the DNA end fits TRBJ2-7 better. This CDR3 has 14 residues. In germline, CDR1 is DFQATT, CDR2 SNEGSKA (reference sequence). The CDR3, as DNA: TGCAGTGGTAGCGGGGGGGCCTATCCCTACGAGCAGTACTTC. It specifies CSGSGGAYPYEQYF.

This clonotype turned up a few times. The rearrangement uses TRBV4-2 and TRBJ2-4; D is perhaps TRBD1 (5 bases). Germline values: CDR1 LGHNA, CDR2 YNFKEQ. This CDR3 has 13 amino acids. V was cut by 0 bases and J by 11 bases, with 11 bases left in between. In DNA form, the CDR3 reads TGTGCCAGCAGCCAAGAAGGGCTCAGGGTTCAGTACTTC. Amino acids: CASSQEGLRVQYF.

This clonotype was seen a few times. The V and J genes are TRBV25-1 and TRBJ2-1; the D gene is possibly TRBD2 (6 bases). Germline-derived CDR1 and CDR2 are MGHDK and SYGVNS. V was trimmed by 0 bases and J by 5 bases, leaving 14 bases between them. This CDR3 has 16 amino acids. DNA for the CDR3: TGTGCCAGCAGTGAATACGGGGGTAAACGTGACAATGAGCAGTTCTTC. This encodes CASSEYGGKRDNEQFF.

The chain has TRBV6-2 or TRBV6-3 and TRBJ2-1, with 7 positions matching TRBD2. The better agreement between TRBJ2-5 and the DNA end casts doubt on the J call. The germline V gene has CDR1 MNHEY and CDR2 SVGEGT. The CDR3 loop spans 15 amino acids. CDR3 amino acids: CASSYSTNGGETQYF. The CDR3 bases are TGTGCCAGCAGTTACTCGACTAACGGGGGGGAGACCCAGTACTTC.